A single sample is the source of the 16 T cell receptor beta chains below, sequenced in a study of T-cell reconstitution after alpha-beta-depleted transplantation in children. It was with unique molecular identifiers that the TCRbeta library was prepared. TCRdb re-called the PCR reads through MiXCR, storing one row per CDR3 protein. The profile shows around 580,000 distinct CDR3 sequences, more than 20% of them singletons. Material: PBMCs, mostly from graft donor cells, obtained 360 days after TCRalphabeta/CD19-depleted stem cell transplant. The origin of the receptors is a boy under three years old who had a stem cell transplant for acute myeloid leukemia, so the T cells may come from the graft donor.

This clonotype was seen ten or more times. The J gene is TRBJ2-7, the V gene TRBV7-9; the D is unclear. Germline assignment: CDR1 SEHNR and CDR2 FQNEAQ (reference sequence). This CDR3 is 12 amino acids long. Deletions cut 5 bases from V and 3 bases from J, with 8 bases between. CDR3 loop: CASSVQYYEQYF. The CDR3 DNA is TGTGCCAGCAGCGTTCAATACTACGAGCAGTACTTC.

This clonotype has ten or more counts. J is TRBJ2-3 and V is TRBV6-5; no clear D gene. From germline, CDR1 is MNHEY and CDR2 SVGAGI. CDR3 length: 16 residues. V was clipped by 0 bases and J by 5 bases, with 15 bases between them. As DNA, the CDR3 is TGTGCCAGCAGTTACTCGATCACGGGCAATGGAGATACGCAGTATTTT. Translation: CASSYSITGNGDTQYF.

V gene TRBV20-1 combines with J gene TRBJ1-1, with D unclear. The CDR3 is 13 residues long. Trimming shortened V by 5 bases and J by 0 bases, and 10 bases separated the two germline ends. Germline V gene data show CDR1 as DFQATT and CDR2 as SNEGSKA (reference sequence). This CDR3 is CSAHRRMNTEAFF. The CDR3 DNA sequence: TGCAGTGCTCACCGCCGGATGAACACTGAAGCTTTCTTT.

This clonotype was counted only a few times. The chain is built from TRBV6-1 and TRBJ2-3; 7 nucleotides match TRBD2. V shed 8 bases, J shed 4 bases, and the junction held 6 bases outside the gene matches. The CDR3 loop spans 13 amino acids. Germline V gives CDR1 MNHNS, CDR2 SASEGT. CDR3 region: CASLKGGSDTQYF. CDR3 coding DNA: TGTGCCAGCCTCAAGGGAGGGTCAGATACGCAGTATTTT.

This clonotype showed up just a few times. The gene calls are TRBV10-3 and TRBJ2-6; a weak D match, TRBD2 (5 bases). The CDR3 has 15 amino acids. The V gene lost 6 bases and the J gene lost 2 bases, with 11 bases spanning the gap. The germline V gene has CDR1 ENHRY and CDR2 SYGVKD. The CDR3 nucleotides are TGTGCCATCAGAGAGGGTGTGGCTGGGGCCAACGTCCTGACTTTC. Translated: CAIREGVAGANVLTF.

This clonotype was found a few times. This could be a read error, since a much larger clone is one nucleotide away. The chain recombines TRBV6-1 with TRBJ2-7; the D is unclear. V shed 7 bases and J shed 3 bases, with 19 bases lying between them. The germline V gene has CDR1 MNHNS and CDR2 SASEGT. The CDR3 is made up of 15 amino acids. The CDR3 loop reads CASKCSDGYFYEQYF. The CDR3 nucleotides are TGTGCCAGCAAGTGTTCGGACGGATATTTCTACGAGCAGTACTTC.

This clonotype has only a few counts. CDR3 sequence (DNA): TGTGCCAGCAGTGTTCGTGAGGCGTCCAATGAGCAGTTCTTC. Translation: CASSVREASNEQFF. V usage is TRBV6-1 and J usage is TRBJ2-1; D not certain. The germline CDR1 and CDR2 sequences are MNHNS and SASEGT. Trimming stripped 4 bases from V and 6 bases from J, with 13 bases between. This CDR3 has 14 amino acids.

In this sample, this clonotype turned up a few times. The chain has TRBV7-9 and TRBJ2-1, with D perhaps TRBD2 (6 bases). CDR1 is SEHNR and CDR2 is FQNEAQ in the germline V gene (reference sequence). This CDR3 contains 14 residues. V lost 8 bases and J lost 0, with 11 bases in between. The CDR3: CASVRGSSYNEQFF. The CDR3, as DNA: TGTGCCAGCGTTCGGGGGAGCTCCTACAATGAGCAGTTCTTC.

There are many counts of this clonotype. The V call is TRBV9, the J call TRBJ2-5, with D tentatively TRBD2 (6 bases). The V gene lost 3 bases and the J gene lost 2 bases, with 23 bases spanning the gap. Per germline, CDR1 SGDLS and CDR2 YYNGEE. This CDR3 contains 18 residues. CDR3 sequence reads: CASSAPRAGNGNQETQYF. CDR3 bases: TGTGCCAGCAGCGCCCCCAGGGCGGGAAATGGTAATCAAGAGACCCAGTACTTC.

This sequence joins TRBV13 and TRBJ2-7; no reliable D call. The CDR3 has 14 amino acids. V shed 2 bases and J shed 1 base, with 9 bases lying between them. Germline V gene data show CDR1 as PRHDT and CDR2 as FYEKMQ (reference sequence). CDR3 DNA: TGTGCCAGCAGCTTAAGTCGTCATTCCTACGAGCAGTACTTC. Translating gives CASSLSRHSYEQYF.

This clonotype has only a few counts. This sequence joins TRBV28 and TRBJ2-1; no firm D call. There are 15 residues in the CDR3. Looked up from germline, CDR1 is MDHEN and CDR2 is SYDVKM. The V end lost 7 bases, the J end lost 3 bases, and 16 bases lay between the germline ends. CDR3 region: CASTTPLLNYNEQFF. DNA of the CDR3: TGTGCCAGCACGACACCCCTTCTTAACTACAATGAGCAGTTCTTC.

This clonotype was found many times. The J gene is TRBJ2-7, the V gene TRBV20-1; D is unresolved. V was trimmed by 3 bases and J by 1 base, leaving 10 bases between them. This CDR3 spans 13 amino acids. In germline, CDR1 is DFQATT, CDR2 SNEGSKA (reference sequence). The CDR3 nucleotides are TGCAGTGCTAGGAGGCAGGCGTCCTACGAGCAGTACTTC. This gives the protein CSARRQASYEQYF.

The chain uses TRBV6-1 and TRBJ1-4; no definite D call. V gave up 4 bases and J gave up 2 bases, with 5 bases separating them. The germline V gene has CDR1 MNHNS and CDR2 SASEGT. The CDR3 totals 13 residues. The CDR3 DNA reads as TGTGCCAGCAGTGGAACGACTAATGAAAAACTGTTTTTT. Protein sequence: CASSGTTNEKLFF.

This chain joins TRBV28 and TRBJ2-1; D gene unclear. The CDR3 is 15 amino acids. Germline V CDR1 and CDR2: MDHEN, SYDVKM. The V end lost 0 bases, the J end lost 0 bases, and 6 bases lay between the germline ends. The CDR3 DNA follows: TGTGCCAGCAGTTTATGGTCCTACTCCTACAATGAGCAGTTCTTC. It encodes CASSLWSYSYNEQFF.

The V and J genes are TRBV4-3 and TRBJ1-3, with 8 bases aligning to TRBD1. Per germline, CDR1 LGHNA and CDR2 YSLEER. The V segment lost 4 bases and the J segment 0 bases; nucleotides outside the gene matches: 17. The CDR3 length is 20 residues. CDR3: CASSPNVVKSGGGSGNTIYF. The CDR3, as DNA: TGCGCCAGCAGCCCAAACGTAGTTAAATCAGGGGGCGGCTCTGGAAACACCATATATTTT.

This clonotype was seen many times. The chain has TRBV5-6 and TRBJ2-7; possible D gene TRBD1, 6 bases. The germline V and J ends were trimmed by 0 bases and 4 bases, with 14 bases remaining between them. The CDR3 extends over 15 amino acids. CDR1 and CDR2 from the germline V gene are SGHDT and YYEEEE. The CDR3 DNA reads as TGTGCCAGCAGCTTGGCCCCGGGACACCCATACGAGCAGTACGTC. It is translated as CASSLAPGHPYEQYV.